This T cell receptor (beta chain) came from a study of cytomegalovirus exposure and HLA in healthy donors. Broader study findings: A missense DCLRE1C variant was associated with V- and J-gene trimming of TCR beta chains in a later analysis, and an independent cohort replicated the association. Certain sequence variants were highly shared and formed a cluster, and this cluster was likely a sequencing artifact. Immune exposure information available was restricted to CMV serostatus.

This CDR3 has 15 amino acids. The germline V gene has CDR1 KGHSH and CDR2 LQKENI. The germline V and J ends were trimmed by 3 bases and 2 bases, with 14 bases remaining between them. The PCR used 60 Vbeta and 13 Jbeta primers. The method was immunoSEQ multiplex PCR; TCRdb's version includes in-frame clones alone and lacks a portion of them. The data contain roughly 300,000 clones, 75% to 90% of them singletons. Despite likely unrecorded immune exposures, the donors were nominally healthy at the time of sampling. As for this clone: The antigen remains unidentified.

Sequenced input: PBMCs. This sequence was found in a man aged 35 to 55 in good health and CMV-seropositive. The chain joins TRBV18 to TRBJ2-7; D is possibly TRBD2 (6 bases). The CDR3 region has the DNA TGTGCCAGCTCACCCGACGGGAGTCAAGCCTACGAGCAGTACTTC. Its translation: CASSPDGSQAYEQYF.